The rows below give T cell receptor beta chains drawn from one sample of a study of shared clonotypes between healthy human individuals. The method was immunoSEQ multiplex PCR; TCRdb's version includes in-frame clones alone and lacks a portion of them. Of 1.6 million or so clones listed, 98% were seen once; the top ten hold under 0.45%. Sequenced sample: naive CD4+ T cells sorted from blood. The receptor source for this set is a man younger than 40 in good health. The CDR3 runs from the conserved cysteine through the conserved F or W. Rows may omit the clone size; those that give it use once, few, many or a size class.

CSVARTPTSDNEQFF	TRBV29-1	TRBJ2-1	-
CASSPPDGNYGYTF	TRBV5-4	TRBJ1-2	once
CASSEATWGNEQFF	TRBV6-1	TRBJ2-1	once
CASSEGLAVSYEQYF	TRBV10-2	TRBJ2-7	-
CASKQGGQPQHF	TRBV6-1	TRBJ1-5	once
CASSPWDQRLTEQYF	TRBV27	TRBJ2-7	-
CASSYQQGEGNTIYF	TRBV5-4	TRBJ1-3	-
CASSGGATISQETQYF	TRBV5-1	TRBJ2-5	once
CASSDSVSSNQPQHF	TRBV6-1	TRBJ1-5	-
CASSATSGTQPYF	TRBV9	TRBJ2-7	-
CASSLRVGQRLYEQYF	TRBV7-2	TRBJ2-7	-
CASSQNTNQPQHF	TRBV4-1	TRBJ1-5	-
CASRVEAGRNEQFF	TRBV2	TRBJ2-1	-
CASSQGLSGKSYEQYF	TRBV4-1	TRBJ2-7	-
CASSSPSRDRSYEQYF	TRBV27	TRBJ2-7	-
CASSIDPWTAGGGPQIKQYF	TRBV19	TRBJ2-3	-
CASSFFQGSNEQFF	TRBV28	TRBJ2-1	-
CASSPYIGEQFF	TRBV7-2	TRBJ2-1	-
CATSGYLTGGESYEQYF	TRBV15	TRBJ2-7	-
CASRKEISYEQYF	TRBV2	TRBJ2-7	-
CASSTPGTGNNEQFF	TRBV28	TRBJ2-1	-
CASSSHRVRETQYF	TRBV27	TRBJ2-5	-
CAAAGTNTGELFF	TRBV27	TRBJ2-2	-
CASSVGLQTNEKLFF	TRBV9	TRBJ1-4	-
CSVVPAGSTDTQYF	TRBV29-1	TRBJ2-3	-
CASNKERTTEAFF	TRBV2	TRBJ1-1	-
CASSLEGSYEQYF	TRBV5-1	TRBJ2-7	few
CASSDIQISGNTIYF	TRBV19	TRBJ1-3	-
CASSLTGTYNEQFF	TRBV13	TRBJ2-1	-
CASSLGRDSLYEQYF	TRBV11-2	TRBJ2-7	once
CASSLDSNYGYTF	TRBV6-5	TRBJ1-2	-
CASSEAPGGSNQPQHF	TRBV6-1	TRBJ1-5	-
CASSLILGTGASAYEQYF	TRBV7-2	TRBJ2-7	-
CASSLRGVDLFF	TRBV11-2	TRBJ2-2	-
CASSQDRGSRYNEQFF	TRBV4-1	TRBJ2-1	-
CASSLEGGRLSTDTQYF	TRBV7-2	TRBJ2-3	-
CASSPRGDKSNTEAFF	TRBV7-9	TRBJ1-1	-
CASSLRNRGKSYEQYF	TRBV11-2	TRBJ2-7	-